The source of this T cell receptor beta chain is a study of control samples from healthy donors and cancer patients. Sequencing used immunoSEQ multiplex PCR; TCRdb keeps in-frame clones, though not all of them. The profile covers 98,000 or so clones, with 79% appearing a single time and about 10% taken by the ten largest. Germline assignment: CDR1 MNHEY and CDR2 SVGAGI. After removal of 6 bases from V and 3 bases from J, the junction contained 5 bases not matched to a gene. The CDR3 contains 13 residues. V gene TRBV6-5 combines with J gene TRBJ2-7, with 7 bases aligning to TRBD1. Input material: blood. The sequence was collected from a woman in her 30s in good health. This chain's CDR3 is CASRSGTDYEQYF. The CDR3, as DNA: TGTGCCAGCAGGAGTGGGACAGACTACGAGCAGTACTTC.